One and the same sample provided the 18 T cell receptor beta chains below, sequenced in a study of CD4 T cells in relation to SARS-CoV-2 and coronaviruses. Their target antigens are unknown. Generated by immunoSEQ multiplex PCR, the TCRdb table keeps only in-frame clones and is missing some. There are around 25,000 clones in the sample; 77% occur only once, and 15% to 20% lies in the top ten. CD4+ T cells from unexposed donors were obtained before the COVID-19 pandemic (2011-2018). The cells were cultured for approximately ten days before CD4+ T cells were isolated. The material sequenced was CD4+ T cells from PBMCs, cultured in vitro. The receptors shown here come from a human donor in good health.

CDR3 in amino acids: CAWGQGGEKLFF. CDR3 in DNA: TGTGCCTGGGGACAGGGTGGCGAAAAACTGTTTTTT. The rearrangement joins TRBV30 to TRBJ1-4; 8 bases line up with TRBD1. In germline, CDR1 is GTSNPN, CDR2 SVGIG (reference sequence). The CDR3 covers 12 residues. Trimming at V came to 5 bases and at J to 8 bases, leaving 4 bases not matched to a gene.

The CDR3 DNA sequence: TGCGCCAGCGCCAGGGTCTTTACAGGGGGATCTGGAAACACCATATATTTT. Its translation: CASARVFTGGSGNTIYF. The gene calls are TRBV4-1 and TRBJ1-3; 8 bases align to TRBD1. The V gene end was trimmed by 8 bases and the J gene end by 1 base; junction bases not matched to a gene: 13. Germline assignment: CDR1 MGHRA and CDR2 YSYEKL. The CDR3 has 17 residues.

The chain uses TRBV25-1 and TRBJ1-1; tentative D call: TRBD1 (5 bases). Germline loops: CDR1 MGHDK, CDR2 SYGVNS. The V end lost 6 bases, the J end lost 7 bases, and 18 bases lay between the germline ends. This CDR3 comprises 14 residues. The DNA of the CDR3 is TGTGCCAGCAGATCTGGGGCGGCAAGGAGTGAAGCTTTCTTT. This gives the protein CASRSGAARSEAFF. Looking up the rest from reference TRBV25-1 and TRBJ1-1 gives the full variable domain: EADIYQTPRYLVIGTGKKITLECSQTMGHDKMYWYQQDPGMELHLIHYSYGVNSTEKGDLSSESTVSRIRTEHFPLTLESARPSHTSQYLCASRSGAARSEAFFGQGTRLTVV.

This clone appeared a single time. V usage is TRBV4-1 and J usage is TRBJ1-6; D ambiguous. Deletions cut 5 bases from V and 6 bases from J, with 17 bases between. The germline CDR1 and CDR2 sequences are MGHRA and YSYEKL. This CDR3 region has 16 residues. The DNA for the CDR3 is TGCGCCAGCAGCGGGAACACGGGTGGTGGTAATTCACCCCTCCACTTT. Translated, it gives CASSGNTGGGNSPLHF.

The rearrangement joins TRBV5-1 to TRBJ2-1; D might be TRBD1 or TRBD2, each matching 5 bases. There are 12 residues in the CDR3. Trimming shortened V by 6 bases and J by 8 bases, and 12 bases separated the two germline ends. Germline loops: CDR1 SGHRS, CDR2 YFSETQ. The CDR3 bases are TGCGCCAGCAAAATGGGGGTTGATGAGCAGTTCTTC. This codes for CASKMGVDEQFF.

The chain has TRBV24-1 and TRBJ2-2, with 7 nucleotides matching TRBD1. The trim removed 3 bases at V and 7 bases at J, leaving 4 bases unmatched. The CDR3 spans 14 residues. Germline CDR1 is KGHDR and CDR2 is SFDVKD. CDR3 DNA: TGTGCCACCAGTGATCGACAGGGTCGCGGGGAGCTGTTTTTT. Translating it yields CATSDRQGRGELFF.

The chain carries TRBV5-4 and TRBJ1-2; 7 nucleotides line up with TRBD1. CDR3 length: 16 amino acids. V was pared by 5 bases and J by 0 bases, with 10 bases of the junction left unmatched. Germline V lookup: CDR1 SGHNT, CDR2 YYREEE (reference sequence). CDR3 sequence reads: CASRNPDREANYGYTF. The CDR3 DNA is TGTGCCAGCAGGAATCCTGACAGGGAAGCTAACTATGGCTACACCTTC.

This clone was counted only a few times. This chain joins TRBV2 and TRBJ1-2, with D tentatively TRBD1 (5 bases). The ends were cut back, 4 bases at V and 3 bases at J, with 9 bases in the middle. Germline V CDR1 and CDR2: SNHLY, FYNNEI. The CDR3 totals 13 residues. The CDR3 reads CASSGDSDYGYTF. The CDR3 nucleotides are TGTGCCAGCAGTGGAGACAGTGACTATGGCTACACCTTC.

This clone was observed a handful of times. The rearrangement uses TRBV6-5 and TRBJ2-7; possibly TRBD1 or TRBD2 for D (5 bases each). The ends were cut back, 6 bases at V and 5 bases at J, with 11 bases in the middle. Germline CDR1 is MNHEY and CDR2 is SVGAGI. CDR3 size: 12 residues. The CDR3 here is CASRGRADEQYF. The CDR3, as DNA: TGTGCCAGCAGGGGACGTGCCGACGAGCAGTACTTC.

In DNA, the CDR3 is TGTGCCAGCAGCTTAGGGTCCCAGAACACCGGGGAGCTGTTTTTT. Amino acid sequence: CASSLGSQNTGELFF. V usage is TRBV7-3 and J usage is TRBJ2-2, with unresolved D. There are 15 residues in the CDR3. Germline V gives CDR1 SGHTA, CDR2 FQGTGA. V lost 2 bases and J 1 base, leaving 8 bases between the germline ends.

The chain combines TRBV7-9 with TRBJ1-2; D unresolved. CDR3 length: 12 residues. Per germline, CDR1 SEHNR and CDR2 FQNEAQ (reference sequence). Trimming took off 2 bases at V and 8 bases at J, with 9 bases between the two ends. The CDR3 is CASSLWAGGYTF. CDR3 nucleotide sequence: TGTGCCAGCAGCTTATGGGCTGGGGGCTACACCTTC.

The chain recombines TRBV19 with TRBJ1-4; 9 bases align to TRBD1. CDR1 LNHDA and CDR2 SQIVND come from the germline V gene (reference sequence). J lost 5 bases, V lost 3 bases, and 7 bases had no gene match. The CDR3 covers 16 residues. In nucleotides, the CDR3 is TGTGCCAGTAGTATTGTGGCGGGGACAGGGAATGAAAAACTGTTTTTT. Encoded protein: CASSIVAGTGNEKLFF.

J is TRBJ2-2 and V is TRBV10-3; 13 bases fit TRBD2. Germline-derived CDR1 and CDR2 are ENHRY and SYGVKD. V dropped 0 bases and J dropped 7; count of bases not matched to a gene: 8. CDR3 length: 18 amino acids. The CDR3 protein is CAISESTSGRAGNGELFF. CDR3 DNA: TGTGCCATCAGTGAGTCCACTAGCGGGAGGGCCGGGAACGGGGAGCTGTTTTTT.

The gene calls are TRBV11-2 and TRBJ1-6; 8 bases match TRBD1. The germline gives CDR1 SGHAT, CDR2 FQNNGV. J lost 1 base, V lost 5 bases, and 1 base had no gene match. The CDR3 runs to 15 residues. The CDR3 region has the DNA TGTGCCAGCAGCCACAGGGGGTCCTATAATTCACCCCTCCACTTT. It encodes CASSHRGSYNSPLHF.

V usage is TRBV5-1 and J usage is TRBJ2-2; TRBD2 is a possible D gene (6 bases). The CDR3 runs 16 residues. Trimming took 4 bases from V and 5 from J, leaving 18 bases between them. Germline-derived CDR1 and CDR2 are SGHRS and YFSETQ. CDR3 sequence: CASSPPGSPRTGELFF. In DNA form, the CDR3 reads TGCGCCAGCAGCCCCCCCGGGAGCCCTAGGACCGGGGAGCTGTTTTTT.

Here the CDR3 DNA reads TGCGCCAGCAGCCCGAGGACAGGGGGGAACACTGAAGCTTTCTTT. This sequence encodes CASSPRTGGNTEAFF. The chain has TRBV5-1 and TRBJ1-1; 10 bases match TRBD1. The CDR3 totals 15 residues. Losses at the gene ends were 4 bases for V and 1 base for J; bases not matched to a gene: 4. Germline-derived CDR1 and CDR2 are SGHRS and YFSETQ.

J is TRBJ1-6 and V is TRBV5-6; no reliable D call. Trimming removed 4 bases at V and 5 bases at J, with 16 bases between. Germline V lookup: CDR1 SGHDT, CDR2 YYEEEE. The CDR3 has 16 residues. The CDR3 DNA sequence: TGTGCCAGCAGCCTATTCAATCTGGTCCATAATTCACCCCTCCACTTT. Translation: CASSLFNLVHNSPLHF.

This rearrangement joins TRBV9 to TRBJ2-5; possible D gene TRBD2, 6 bases. Germline values: CDR1 SGDLS, CDR2 YYNGEE. Trimming left V 2 bases short and J 5 bases short, with 13 bases between. The CDR3 loop spans 14 amino acids. The CDR3 reads CASSVQGAGETQYF. CDR3 in DNA: TGTGCCAGCAGCGTTCAGGGCGCGGGGGAGACCCAGTACTTC.